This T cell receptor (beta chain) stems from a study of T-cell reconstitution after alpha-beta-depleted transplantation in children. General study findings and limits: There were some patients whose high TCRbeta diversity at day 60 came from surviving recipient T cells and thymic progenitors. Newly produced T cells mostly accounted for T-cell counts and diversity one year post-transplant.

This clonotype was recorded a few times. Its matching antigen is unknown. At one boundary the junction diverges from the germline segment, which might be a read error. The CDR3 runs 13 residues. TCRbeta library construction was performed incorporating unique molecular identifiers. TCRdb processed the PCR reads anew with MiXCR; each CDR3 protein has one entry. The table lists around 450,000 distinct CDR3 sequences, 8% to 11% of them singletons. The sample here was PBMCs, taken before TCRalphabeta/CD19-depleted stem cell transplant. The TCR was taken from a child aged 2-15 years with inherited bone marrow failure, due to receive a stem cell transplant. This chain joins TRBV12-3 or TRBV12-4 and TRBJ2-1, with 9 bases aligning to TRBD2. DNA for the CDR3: TGTGCCAGCAGTGTAGCGGGAGTGGAGGAGCAGTTCTTC. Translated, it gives CASSVAGVEEQFF.